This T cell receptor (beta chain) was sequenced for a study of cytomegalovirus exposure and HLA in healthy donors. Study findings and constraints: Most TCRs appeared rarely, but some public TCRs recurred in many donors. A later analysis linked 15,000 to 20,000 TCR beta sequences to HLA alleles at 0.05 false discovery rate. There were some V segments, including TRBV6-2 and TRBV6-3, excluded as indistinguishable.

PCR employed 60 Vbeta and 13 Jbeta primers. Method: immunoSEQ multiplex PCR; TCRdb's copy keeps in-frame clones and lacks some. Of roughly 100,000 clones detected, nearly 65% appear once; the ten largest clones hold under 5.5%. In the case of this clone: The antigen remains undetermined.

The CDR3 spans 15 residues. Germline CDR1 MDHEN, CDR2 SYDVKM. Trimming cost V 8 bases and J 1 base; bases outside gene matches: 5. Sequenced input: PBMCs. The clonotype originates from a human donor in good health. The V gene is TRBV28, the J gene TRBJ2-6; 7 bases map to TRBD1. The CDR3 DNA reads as TGTGCCAGCGGAATGACAGGGTCTGGGGCCAACGTCCTGACTTTC. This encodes CASGMTGSGANVLTF.